The 5 T cell receptor beta chains in this list originate from one sample, sequenced in a study of blood T cells in healthy people across ages. Primers used in a second PCR of about 7 to 12 cycles were a sample-barcoded 5' primer and a J-beta primer mix. MiXCR was run by TCRdb on the 5' RACE reads, yielding one entry per CDR3 protein. The sample records about 1.4 million distinct CDR3 sequences, around 59% being singletons. Sequenced material: blood. The origin of the receptors is a man in his late teens or twenties in good health.

The chain is built from TRBV6-5 and TRBJ1-2; D not resolved. Germline CDR1 reads MNHEY; CDR2 reads SVGAGI. The V end was cut by 7 bases, the J end by 0 bases, with 15 bases between. There are 15 residues in the CDR3. The CDR3 DNA reads TGTGCCAGCAACCCGACCGCGGCGGCTAACTATGGCTACACCTTC. It codes for CASNPTAAANYGYTF.

The chain combines TRBV29-1 with TRBJ1-2; the match to TRBD1 covers 7 bases. The junction had 9 bases not matched to a gene; V was cut back by 2 bases and J by 0 bases. Per the germline V gene, CDR1 is SQVTM and CDR2 is ANQGSEA. The CDR3 contains 16 residues. CDR3 bases: TGCAGCGTTGAATGGGGTGACAGGGAACCTAACTATGGCTACACCTTC. It specifies CSVEWGDREPNYGYTF.

The chain employs TRBV6-5 and TRBJ2-7, with no clear D. The V and J ends lost 6 bases and 0 bases respectively, with 15 bases between them. The CDR3 runs to 15 residues. The V gene's germline CDR1 is MNHEY and CDR2 SVGAGI. CDR3 DNA: TGTGCCAGCAGACTGGGGATTCTAGGCTCCTACGAGCAGTACTTC. Residues: CASRLGILGSYEQYF.

This chain joins TRBV20-1 and TRBJ2-7, with D perhaps matching TRBD1 (5 bases). Germline V gene data show CDR1 as DFQATT and CDR2 as SNEGSKA (reference sequence). This CDR3 region has 15 residues. The germline V and J ends were trimmed by 1 base and 6 bases, with 19 bases remaining between them. Here the CDR3 DNA reads TGCAGTGCTAGAGTAGTCGCCCAGGGCTTTGGCGAGCAGTACTTC. As protein: CSARVVAQGFGEQYF.

Only a few counts were recorded for this clonotype. This chain joins TRBV12-3 or TRBV12-4 and TRBJ2-7; possibly TRBD1 for D (5 bases). Trimming stripped 4 bases from V and 6 bases from J, with 13 bases between. The CDR3 is made up of 13 amino acids. The CDR3 spells CASSSRQFGEQYF. In DNA form, the CDR3 reads TGTGCCAGCAGTTCCCGACAGTTCGGCGAGCAGTACTTC.